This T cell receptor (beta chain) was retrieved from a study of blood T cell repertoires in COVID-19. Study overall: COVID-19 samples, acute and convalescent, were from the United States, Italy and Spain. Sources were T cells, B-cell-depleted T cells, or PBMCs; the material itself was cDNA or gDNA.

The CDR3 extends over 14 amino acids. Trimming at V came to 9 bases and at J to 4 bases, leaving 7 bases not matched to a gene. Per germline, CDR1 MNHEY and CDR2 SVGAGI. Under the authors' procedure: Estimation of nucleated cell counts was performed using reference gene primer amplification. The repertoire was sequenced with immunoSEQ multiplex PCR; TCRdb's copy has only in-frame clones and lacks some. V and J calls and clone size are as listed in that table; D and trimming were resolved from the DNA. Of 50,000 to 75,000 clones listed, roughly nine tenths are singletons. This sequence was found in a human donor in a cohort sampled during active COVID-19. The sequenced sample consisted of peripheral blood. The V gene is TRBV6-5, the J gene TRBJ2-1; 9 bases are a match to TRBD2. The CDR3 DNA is TGTGCCAGTCAGGGGCTAGCGGGGTACAATGAGCAGTTCTTC. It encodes CASQGLAGYNEQFF.